This paragraph reports one TCR beta chain. This receptor's antigen is unknown. Per-base qualities were not stored, and no clone one base away is much larger. TCRbeta CDR3 regions were amplified from genomic DNA by means of the immunoSEQ Assay, a bias-controlled multiplex PCR. As for the original processing: Nucleated cell counts per sample were estimated from amplification of reference gene primers within the assay. Sequence reads were collapsed and filtered to measure the absolute abundance of every unique TCRbeta CDR3 rearrangement. For each sample, productive Simpson clonality was calculated by taking the square root of Simpson's diversity index across productive rearrangements. Imported from immuneACCESS, the table was reduced by TCRdb to in-frame sequences with V and J called. These copies leave out some clones; in studies compared against another copy, an unresolved V gene accounts for under half, and the cause of the remainder is not known. V, J and clone size are taken as reported in that table, and D and trimming were inferred from the DNA itself. For this sample there are 300,000 or so clones; over 85% appear just once. The leading ten clones occupy roughly 2.9% of the sample.

These data come from a study of blood T cell repertoires in COVID-19 (dated by TCRdb to 2020 to 2021). For context, the study as a whole: Samples from collaborators originated in the United States, Italy and Spain and spanned both the acute and convalescent phases of COVID-19. The repertoires were released in a freely available public database meant as a resource for research on the immune response to SARS-CoV-2. The samples were drawn from the first 160 participants of the ongoing ImmuneRACE study and from over a thousand subjects provided by 6 global collaborators. A de-identified subject ID, COVID-19 status, age in years and sex were almost always included in the sample metadata. The material from the prospective study consisted of cDNA or gDNA derived from T cells, B-cell-depleted T cells, or PBMCs. Deeply sampled blood TCRbeta repertoires from subjects exposed to, actively infected with, or recovered from COVID-19 were included in the dataset. HLA class I and class II types, where available, came from metadata supplied by the sample provider rather than from assay-based typing. Here is what the overall study found, with its caveats: The quantity of clinical and demographic metadata differed by source and by participant and was supplied without curation.

In the prospective study, participants were about 18 to 90 years old, resided in about two dozen geographic areas of the United States, and were enrolled through a virtual design. Cohort assignment in the prospective study relied on participant-reported clinical history from a screening survey and a study questionnaire. Exposed participants were defined as having been in contact with someone with a PCR-confirmed or clinician-diagnosed COVID-19 case within 2 weeks of study entry. Each participant in the prospective study had whole blood, serum and a nasopharyngeal or oropharyngeal swab collected by mobile phlebotomists. Participants in the prospective study had the option to provide additional blood draws and questionnaires over a roughly two-month period. Prospective study blood samples were shipped either frozen or at room temperature before DNA extraction. The receptor comes from a woman aged 45-65 years who had been exposed to COVID-19. The material sequenced was PBMCs or T cells enriched from blood (not recorded which).

The CDR3: CASSLGTWSNQPQHF. At the DNA level, the sequence is TGTGCCAGCAGTTTAGGGACTTGGAGCAATCAGCCCCAGCATTTT. Here the chain combines TRBV27 and TRBJ1-5; the best D guess is TRBD1, with 5 bases matching. Taken from cysteine to phenylalanine, the CDR3 has 15 residues. Only CDR3 DNA remains: 45 bases, in frame from the first base. Per the germline V gene (reference sequence), MNHEY is the CDR1 and SMNVEV is the CDR2. The V and J ends are trimmed by 2 bases and 1 base, leaving 9 bases between them.